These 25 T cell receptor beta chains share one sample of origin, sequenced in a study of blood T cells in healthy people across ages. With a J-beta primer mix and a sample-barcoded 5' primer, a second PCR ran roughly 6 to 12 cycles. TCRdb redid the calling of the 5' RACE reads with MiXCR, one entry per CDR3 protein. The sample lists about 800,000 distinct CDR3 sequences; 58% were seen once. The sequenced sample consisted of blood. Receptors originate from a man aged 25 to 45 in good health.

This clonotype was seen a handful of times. The CDR3 loop is CATTSGMTYEQYF. In DNA form, the CDR3 reads TGTGCCACCACTAGCGGGATGACCTACGAGCAGTACTTC. This chain joins TRBV6-2 or TRBV6-3 and TRBJ2-4; 10 bases match TRBD2. TRBJ2-7 explains the end of the DNA better; the J call may be wrong. CDR3 length equals 13 residues. The germline V gene has CDR1 MNHEY and CDR2 SVGEGT.

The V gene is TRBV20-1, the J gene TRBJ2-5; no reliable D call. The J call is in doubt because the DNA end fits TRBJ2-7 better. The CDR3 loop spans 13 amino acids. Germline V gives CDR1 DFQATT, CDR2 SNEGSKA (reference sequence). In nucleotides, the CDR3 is TGCAGTGCTAAGCCTCGCCTCGACGGCGAGCAGTACTTC. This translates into CSAKPRLDGEQYF.

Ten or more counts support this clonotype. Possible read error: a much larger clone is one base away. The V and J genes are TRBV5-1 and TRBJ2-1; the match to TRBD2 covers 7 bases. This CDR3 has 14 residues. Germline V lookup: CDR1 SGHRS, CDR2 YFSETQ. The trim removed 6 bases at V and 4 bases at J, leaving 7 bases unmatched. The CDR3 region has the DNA TGCGCCAGCAACGCGGGGGAGCCTTACAATGAGCAGTTCTTC. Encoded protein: CASNAGEPYNEQFF.

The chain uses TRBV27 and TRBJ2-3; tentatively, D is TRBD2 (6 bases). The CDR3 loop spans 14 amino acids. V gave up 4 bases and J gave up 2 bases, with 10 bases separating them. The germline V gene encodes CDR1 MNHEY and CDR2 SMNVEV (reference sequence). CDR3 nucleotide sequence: TGTGCCAGCAGTTACCGCGGGGCCACAGATACGCAGTATTTT. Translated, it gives CASSYRGATDTQYF.

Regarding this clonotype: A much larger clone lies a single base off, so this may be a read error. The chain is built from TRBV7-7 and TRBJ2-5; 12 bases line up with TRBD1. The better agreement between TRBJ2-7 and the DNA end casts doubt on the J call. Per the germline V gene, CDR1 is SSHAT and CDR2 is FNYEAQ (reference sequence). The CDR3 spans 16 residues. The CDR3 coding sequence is TGTGCTAGCAGTCCTACCGCGGGACAGGGGGCTGTCGAGCAGTACTTC. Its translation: CASSPTAGQGAVEQYF.

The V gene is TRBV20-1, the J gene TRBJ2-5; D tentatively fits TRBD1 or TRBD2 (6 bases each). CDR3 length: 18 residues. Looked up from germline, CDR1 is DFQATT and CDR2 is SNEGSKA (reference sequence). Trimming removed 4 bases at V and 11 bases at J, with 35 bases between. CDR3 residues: CSATATGRGTSSYNEQYF. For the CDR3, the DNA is TGCAGTGCTACAGCCACAGGGCGCGGGACAAGCTCCTACAATGAGCAGTACTTC.

Written as DNA, the CDR3 is TGTGCCAGCAGTGAATCCGACTGGCACCGCCAAGAGACCCAGTTCTTC. This encodes CASSESDWHRQETQFF. The chain carries TRBV25-1 and TRBJ2-5, with D uncertain. The J call is in doubt because the DNA end fits TRBJ2-1 better. Germline lookup yields CDR1 MGHDK and CDR2 SYGVNS. The CDR3 is 16 residues long.

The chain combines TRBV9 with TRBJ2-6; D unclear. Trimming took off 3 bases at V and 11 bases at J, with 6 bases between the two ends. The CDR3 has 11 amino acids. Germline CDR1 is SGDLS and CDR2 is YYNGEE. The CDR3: CASSEGYVLTF. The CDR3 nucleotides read TGTGCCAGCAGCGAGGGTTACGTCCTGACTTTC.

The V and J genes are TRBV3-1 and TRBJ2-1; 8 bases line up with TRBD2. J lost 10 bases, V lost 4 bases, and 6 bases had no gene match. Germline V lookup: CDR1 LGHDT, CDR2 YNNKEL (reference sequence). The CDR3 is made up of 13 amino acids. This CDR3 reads CASSPAGVDEQFF. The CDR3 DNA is TGTGCCAGCAGCCCAGCGGGAGTGGACGAGCAGTTCTTC.

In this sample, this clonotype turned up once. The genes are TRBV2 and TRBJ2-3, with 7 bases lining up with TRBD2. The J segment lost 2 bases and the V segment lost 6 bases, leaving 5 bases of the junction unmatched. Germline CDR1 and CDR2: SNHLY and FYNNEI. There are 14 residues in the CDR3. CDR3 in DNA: TGTGCCAGCAGCGCAACTAGCGTCACAGATACGCAGTATTTT. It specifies CASSATSVTDTQYF.

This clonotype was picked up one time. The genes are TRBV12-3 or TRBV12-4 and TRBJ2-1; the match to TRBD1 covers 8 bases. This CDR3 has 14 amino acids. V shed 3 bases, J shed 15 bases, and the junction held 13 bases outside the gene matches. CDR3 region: CASSFGGQGYFGFF. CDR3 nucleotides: TGTGCCAGCAGTTTTGGTGGACAGGGTTATTTCGGGTTCTTC.

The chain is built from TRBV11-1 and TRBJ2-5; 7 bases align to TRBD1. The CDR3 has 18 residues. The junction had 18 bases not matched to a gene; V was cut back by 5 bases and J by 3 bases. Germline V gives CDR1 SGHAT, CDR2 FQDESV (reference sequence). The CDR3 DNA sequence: TGTGCCAGCAGCAACAGCCCACACAGGGGCCCCAGCGAAGAGACCCAGTACTTC. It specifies CASSNSPHRGPSEETQYF.

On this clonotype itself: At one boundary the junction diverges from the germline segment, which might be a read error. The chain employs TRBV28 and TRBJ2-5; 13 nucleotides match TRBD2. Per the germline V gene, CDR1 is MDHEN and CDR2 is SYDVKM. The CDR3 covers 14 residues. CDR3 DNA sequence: TGTGCCAGCTGTTGGACTAGCGGGAGAGAGGCCCAGTACTTC. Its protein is CASCWTSGREAQYF.

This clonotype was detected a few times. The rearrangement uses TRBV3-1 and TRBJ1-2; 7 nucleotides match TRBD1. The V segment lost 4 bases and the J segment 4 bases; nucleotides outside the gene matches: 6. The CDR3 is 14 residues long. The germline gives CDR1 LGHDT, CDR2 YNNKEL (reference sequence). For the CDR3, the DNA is TGTGCCAGCAGCCTAGACCGGGACAGCTATGGCTACACCTTC. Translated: CASSLDRDSYGYTF. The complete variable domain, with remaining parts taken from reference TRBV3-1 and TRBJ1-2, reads DTAVSQTPKYLVTQMGNDKSIKCEQNLGHDTMYWYKQDSKKFLKIMFSYNNKELIINETVPNRFSPKSPDKAHLNLHINSLELGDSAVYFCASSLDRDSYGYTFGSGTRLTVV.

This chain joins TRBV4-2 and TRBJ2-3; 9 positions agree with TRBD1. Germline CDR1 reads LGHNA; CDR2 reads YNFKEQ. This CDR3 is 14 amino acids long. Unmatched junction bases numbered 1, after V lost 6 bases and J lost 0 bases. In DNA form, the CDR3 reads TGTGCCAGCAGAGGACAGGGGAGCACAGATACGCAGTATTTT. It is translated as CASRGQGSTDTQYF.

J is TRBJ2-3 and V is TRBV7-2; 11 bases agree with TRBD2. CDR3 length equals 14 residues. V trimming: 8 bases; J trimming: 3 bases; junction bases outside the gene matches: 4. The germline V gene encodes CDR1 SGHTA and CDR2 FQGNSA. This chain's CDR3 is CASGRLAGTDTQYF. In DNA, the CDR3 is TGTGCCAGCGGCCGACTAGCGGGAACAGATACGCAGTATTTT.

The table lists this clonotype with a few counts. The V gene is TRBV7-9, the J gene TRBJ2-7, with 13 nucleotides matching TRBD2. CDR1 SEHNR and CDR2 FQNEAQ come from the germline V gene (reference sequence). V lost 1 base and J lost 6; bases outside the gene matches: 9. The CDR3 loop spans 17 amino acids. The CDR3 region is CASSLGKLAGGSGEQYF. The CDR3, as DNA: TGTGCCAGCAGCTTAGGAAAACTAGCGGGAGGGTCGGGCGAGCAGTACTTC.

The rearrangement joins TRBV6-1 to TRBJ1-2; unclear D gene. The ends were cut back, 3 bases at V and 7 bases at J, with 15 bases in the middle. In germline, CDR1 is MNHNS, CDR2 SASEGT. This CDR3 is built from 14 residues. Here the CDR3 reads CASSDGIIRGGYTF. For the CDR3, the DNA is TGTGCCAGCAGTGACGGTATCATCCGCGGTGGCTACACCTTC.

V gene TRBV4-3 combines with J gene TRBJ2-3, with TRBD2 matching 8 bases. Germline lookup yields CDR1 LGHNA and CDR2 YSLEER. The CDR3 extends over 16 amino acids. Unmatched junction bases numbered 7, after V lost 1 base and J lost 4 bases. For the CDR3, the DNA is TGCGCCAGCAGCCAAGGGCTTAGCGGGACCCCAGATACGCAGTATTTT. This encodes CASSQGLSGTPDTQYF.

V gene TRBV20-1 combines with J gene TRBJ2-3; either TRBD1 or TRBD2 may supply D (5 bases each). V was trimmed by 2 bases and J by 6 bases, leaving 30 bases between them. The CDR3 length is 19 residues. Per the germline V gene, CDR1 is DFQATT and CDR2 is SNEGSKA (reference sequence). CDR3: CSARPPSWTGTVHGDTQYF. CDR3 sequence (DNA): TGCAGTGCTAGACCTCCCTCCTGGACCGGGACGGTCCATGGGGATACGCAGTATTTT.

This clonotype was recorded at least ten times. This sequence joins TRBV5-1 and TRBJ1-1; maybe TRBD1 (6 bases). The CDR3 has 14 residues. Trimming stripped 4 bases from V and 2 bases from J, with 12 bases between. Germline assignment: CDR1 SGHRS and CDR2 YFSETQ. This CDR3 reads CASSDPGVNTEAFF. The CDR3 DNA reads TGCGCCAGCAGCGACCCAGGGGTTAACACTGAAGCTTTCTTT.

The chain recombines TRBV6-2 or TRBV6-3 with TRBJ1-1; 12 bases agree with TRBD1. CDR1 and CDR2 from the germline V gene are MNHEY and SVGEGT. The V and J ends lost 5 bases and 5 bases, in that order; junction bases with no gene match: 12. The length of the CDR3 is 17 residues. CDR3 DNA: TGTGCCAGCAGTGACCCCCGGGACAGGGGGCCGGGGACTGAAGCTTTCTTT. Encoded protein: CASSDPRDRGPGTEAFF.

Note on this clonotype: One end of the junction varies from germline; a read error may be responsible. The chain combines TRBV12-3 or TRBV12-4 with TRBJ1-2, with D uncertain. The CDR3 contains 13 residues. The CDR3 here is CAGSVQTGYGYTF. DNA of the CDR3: TGTGCCGGCAGTGTTCAGACGGGTTATGGCTACACCTTC.

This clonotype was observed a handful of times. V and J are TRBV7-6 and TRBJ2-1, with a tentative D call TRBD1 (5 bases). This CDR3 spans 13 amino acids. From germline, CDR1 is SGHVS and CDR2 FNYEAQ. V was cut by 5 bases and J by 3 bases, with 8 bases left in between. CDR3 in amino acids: CASSIDSYNEQFF. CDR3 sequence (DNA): TGTGCCAGCAGCATTGACAGCTACAATGAGCAGTTCTTC.

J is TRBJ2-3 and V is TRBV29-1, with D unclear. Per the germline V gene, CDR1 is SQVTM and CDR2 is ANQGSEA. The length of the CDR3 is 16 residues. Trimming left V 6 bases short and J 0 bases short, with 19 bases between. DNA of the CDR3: TGCAGCGTCCCCTCCGGAGTTTTATCTAGCACAGATACGCAGTATTTT. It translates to CSVPSGVLSSTDTQYF.